Below, 24 T cell receptor beta chains from the same sample are listed, as sequenced in a study of T cell responses to AZD1222 COVID-19 vaccine. Libraries were prepared by immunoSEQ multiplex PCR; TCRdb keeps only in-frame clonotypes and omits some of them. Of approximately 300,000 clones listed, about 94% are singletons. Here the sequenced sample was peripheral blood, taken 28 days after the second AZD1222 dose. These receptors all stem from an adult who received the AZD1222 COVID-19 vaccine.

V gene TRBV2 combines with J gene TRBJ1-1; 9 bases match TRBD1. This CDR3 is built from 16 residues. Unmatched junction bases numbered 11, after V lost 6 bases and J lost 3 bases. Germline V gene lookup returns CDR1 SNHLY and CDR2 FYNNEI. CDR3 loop: CASRGLRRDRDTEAFF. Here the CDR3 DNA reads TGTGCCAGCAGAGGACTCCGTCGGGACAGGGACACTGAAGCTTTCTTT.

The rearrangement uses TRBV5-1 and TRBJ1-5; the D gene is possibly TRBD1 (5 bases). The CDR3 spans 15 residues. V was shortened by 4 bases and J by 4 bases, with 15 bases between the two germline ends. Per germline, CDR1 SGHRS and CDR2 YFSETQ. The CDR3, as DNA: TGCGCCAGCAGCCCGGGACTAACAGGTAATCAGCCCCAGCATTTT. Encoded protein: CASSPGLTGNQPQHF.

This chain joins TRBV5-1 and TRBJ2-5, with 10 bases lining up with TRBD1. The CDR3 is made up of 14 amino acids. Germline CDR1 SGHRS, CDR2 YFSETQ. Germline trimming cut 5 bases from V and 3 bases from J; bases unmatched to any gene: 4. CDR3 DNA sequence: TGCGCCAGCAGGTCCGGGACAGGGGAAGAGACCCAGTACTTC. This encodes CASRSGTGEETQYF.

This chain's CDR3 is CASPLAGPYEQYF. The CDR3 DNA is TGTGCCAGCCCCTTGGCAGGACCATACGAGCAGTACTTC. The chain employs TRBV28 and TRBJ2-7; no clear D gene. Germline-derived CDR1 and CDR2 are MDHEN and SYDVKM. There are 13 residues in the CDR3. The V end was cut by 8 bases, the J end by 4 bases, with 15 bases between.

This chain joins TRBV18 and TRBJ1-1; TRBD1 is a possible D gene (5 bases). Germline V gives CDR1 KGHSH, CDR2 LQKENI. The CDR3 extends over 15 amino acids. The V and J ends lost 3 bases and 1 base respectively, with 12 bases between them. This chain's CDR3 is CASSPGQHENTEAFF. DNA of the CDR3: TGTGCCAGCTCACCGGGGCAGCATGAGAACACTGAAGCTTTCTTT.

The rearrangement uses TRBV27 and TRBJ1-2, with 7 bases identical to TRBD1. The CDR3 is 13 residues long. Trimming cost V 6 bases and J 2 bases; bases outside gene matches: 3. Germline V gene sequence: CDR1 MNHEY, CDR2 SMNVEV (reference sequence). For the CDR3, the DNA is TGTGCCAGCAGCTTACAGGGGAACTATGGCTACACCTTC. Its protein is CASSLQGNYGYTF.

This clone is a singleton in its sample. The chain carries TRBV28 and TRBJ2-1; 13 bases line up with TRBD2. Losses at the gene ends were 8 bases for V and 9 bases for J; bases not matched to a gene: 10. CDR3 size: 15 residues. Germline V CDR1 and CDR2: MDHEN, SYDVKM. CDR3 DNA sequence: TGTGCCAGCTACCAGGGACTAGCGGGAATCGGTGAGCAGTTCTTC. This translates into CASYQGLAGIGEQFF. Looking up the rest from reference TRBV28 and TRBJ2-1 gives the full variable domain: DVKVTQSSRYLVKRTGEKVFLECVQDMDHENMFWYRQDPGLGLRLIYFSYDVKMKEKGDIPEGYSVSREKKERFSLILESASTNQTSMYLCASYQGLAGIGEQFFGPGTRLTVL.

This chain connects TRBV15 to TRBJ1-4; D call uncertain. Germline V gene data show CDR1 as LNHNV and CDR2 as YYDKDF (reference sequence). The CDR3 loop spans 15 amino acids. Trimming took 3 bases from V and 0 from J, leaving 8 bases between them. CDR3 loop: CATSRGTATNEKLFF. CDR3 nucleotides: TGTGCCACCAGCAGGGGAACCGCAACTAATGAAAAACTGTTTTTT.

The chain carries TRBV3-1 (or the pseudogene TRBV3-2) and TRBJ1-2, with D tentatively TRBD1 (6 bases). CDR3 size: 14 residues. V was clipped by 0 bases and J by 6 bases, with 11 bases between them. Germline values: CDR1 LGHDT, CDR2 YNNKEL (reference sequence). CDR3 DNA sequence: TGTGCCAGCAGCCAAGATGGGGGGCGGAATGGCTACACCTTC. This sequence encodes CASSQDGGRNGYTF.

The chain joins TRBV4-1 to TRBJ2-2, with TRBD2 matching 8 bases. Germline-derived CDR1 and CDR2 are MGHRA and YSYEKL. CDR3 length equals 14 residues. Trimming cost V 4 bases and J 5 bases; bases outside gene matches: 3. In nucleotides, the CDR3 is TGCGCCAGCAGCCCCGGGAGGGGGACCGGGGAGCTGTTTTTT. Residues: CASSPGRGTGELFF.

V and J are TRBV6-5 and TRBJ2-7; D is unresolved. This CDR3 is 13 amino acids long. V dropped 8 bases and J dropped 3 bases, with 14 bases sitting between them. In germline, CDR1 is MNHEY, CDR2 SVGAGI. CDR3 in DNA: TGTGCCAGCCAAACGGCCAGTTTCTACGAGCAGTACTTC. Its protein is CASQTASFYEQYF.

This chain connects TRBV25-1 to TRBJ2-3, with 7 bases matching TRBD2. Trimming at V came to 8 bases and at J to 2 bases, leaving 10 bases not matched to a gene. Germline V gene sequence: CDR1 MGHDK, CDR2 SYGVNS. The CDR3 is made up of 15 amino acids. The CDR3 sequence is CASAGTGTNTDTQYF. The CDR3 nucleotides read TGTGCCAGCGCTGGGACCGGGACTAACACAGATACGCAGTATTTT.

In its sample, this clone was seen once. The chain carries TRBV7-6 and TRBJ2-1; 11 bases line up with TRBD2. The V gene's germline CDR1 is SGHVS and CDR2 FNYEAQ. The CDR3 is 16 amino acids. Trimming removed 5 bases from V and 6 bases from J; junction bases left unmatched: 9. The CDR3 loop reads CASSPTSGRLRNEQFF. CDR3 bases: TGTGCCAGCAGCCCCACTAGCGGGAGATTACGCAATGAGCAGTTCTTC.

The chain recombines TRBV6-5 with TRBJ1-3; D not resolved. The CDR3 consists of 13 residues. The germline V gene has CDR1 MNHEY and CDR2 SVGAGI. Trimming removed 10 bases at V and 1 base at J, with 11 bases between. The DNA for the CDR3 is TGTGCCACCCTTGGGTTATCTGGAAACACCATATATTTT. Residues: CATLGLSGNTIYF.

This chain connects TRBV5-6 to TRBJ2-2; possible D gene TRBD2, 5 bases. This CDR3 has 17 residues. Germline assignment: CDR1 SGHDT and CDR2 YYEEEE. Trimming stripped 4 bases from V and 4 bases from J, with 20 bases between. The CDR3 loop is CASSKDGAGRGTGELFF. Here the CDR3 DNA reads TGTGCCAGCAGCAAGGACGGCGCGGGCCGTGGCACCGGGGAGCTGTTTTTT.

The chain links TRBV12-3 or TRBV12-4 to TRBJ1-2; D ambiguous. V was shortened by 7 bases and J by 4 bases, with 10 bases between the two germline ends. The CDR3 totals 12 residues. The DNA for the CDR3 is TGTGCCAGCATAAGCGGCCTCTATGGCTACACCTTC. This gives the protein CASISGLYGYTF.

The chain links TRBV4-3 to TRBJ1-5; unclear D gene. The CDR3 length is 14 residues. With 0 bases removed from V and 4 bases from J, the gap between germline ends came to 7 bases. From germline, CDR1 is LGHNA and CDR2 YSLEER. The CDR3 sequence is CASSQEGPNQPQHF. CDR3 sequence (DNA): TGCGCCAGCAGCCAAGAAGGGCCTAATCAGCCCCAGCATTTT.

The rearrangement uses TRBV27 and TRBJ2-1; D perhaps matches TRBD1 (6 bases). V was cut by 0 bases and J by 7 bases, with 10 bases left in between. This CDR3 comprises 14 residues. Germline CDR1 MNHEY, CDR2 SMNVEV (reference sequence). The CDR3 DNA is TGTGCCAGCAGTTTATCCCAGGGGTGGAATGAGCAGTTCTTC. Translation gives CASSLSQGWNEQFF.

The V and J genes are TRBV29-1 and TRBJ1-1; D not certain. Trimming took off 4 bases at V and 5 bases at J, with 14 bases between the two ends. The V gene's germline CDR1 is SQVTM and CDR2 ANQGSEA. The CDR3 has 13 amino acids. CDR3 DNA: TGCAGCGTTGGACGGGCTATGGGGACTGAAGCTTTCTTT. Amino acids: CSVGRAMGTEAFF. Using reference TRBV29-1 and TRBJ1-1 for the parts outside the CDR3, the full variable domain is SAVISQKPSRDICQRGTSLTIQCQVDSQVTMMFWYRQQPGQSLTLIATANQGSEATYESGFVIDKFPISRPNLTFSTLTVSNMSPEDSSIYLCSVGRAMGTEAFFGQGTRLTVV.

The chain employs TRBV9 and TRBJ2-5; TRBD2 matches at 10 bases. The CDR3 contains 15 residues. V lost 0 bases and J lost 5; bases outside the gene matches: 4. Germline V gene lookup returns CDR1 SGDLS and CDR2 YYNGEE. CDR3 nucleotides: TGTGCCAGCAGCGTAGGGAATAGCGGGGGGGAGACCCAGTACTTC. Protein sequence: CASSVGNSGGETQYF. Filled out from reference TRBV9 and TRBJ2-5, the complete variable domain reads DSGVTQTPKHLITATGQRVTLRCSPRSGDLSVYWYQQSLDQGLQFLIQYYNGEERAKGNILERFSAQQFPDLHSELNLSSLELGDSALYFCASSVGNSGGETQYFGPGTRLLVL.

The chain links TRBV7-8 to TRBJ1-5, with D tentatively TRBD1 (6 bases). V was clipped by 1 base and J by 5 bases, with 12 bases between them. CDR1 and CDR2 from the germline V gene are SGHVS and FQNEAQ. The CDR3 loop spans 15 amino acids. Written as DNA, the CDR3 is TGTGCCAGCAGCTTAGGAACGAGGGGGGATCAGCCCCAGCATTTT. Protein: CASSLGTRGDQPQHF.

This clone was picked up one time. The chain carries TRBV6-1 and TRBJ1-3, with no clear D. CDR1 and CDR2 from the germline V gene are MNHNS and SASEGT. The CDR3 spans 18 residues. V lost 2 bases and J 4 bases, leaving 21 bases between the germline ends. The CDR3 sequence: CASSEPRPLSHKGNTIYF. CDR3 in DNA: TGTGCCAGCAGTGAACCCCGACCCTTAAGCCACAAGGGAAACACCATATATTTT.

This chain uses TRBV18 with TRBJ2-5, with a tentative D call TRBD2 (5 bases). The CDR3 has 16 residues. The germline V and J ends were trimmed by 6 bases and 7 bases, with 24 bases remaining between them. Germline CDR1 KGHSH, CDR2 LQKENI. The CDR3 DNA sequence: TGTGCCAGCTCCCCTCTACCGGACCCCCAAGGAGGGACCCAGTACTTC. It translates to CASSPLPDPQGGTQYF.

This chain joins TRBV5-4 and TRBJ2-1, with TRBD2 matching 9 bases. The CDR3 is 12 residues long. With V trimmed by 6 bases and J by 10 bases, 5 bases remained unmatched. Germline loops: CDR1 SGHNT, CDR2 YYREEE (reference sequence). CDR3 residues: CASTPTSGEQFF. The DNA for the CDR3 is TGTGCCAGCACTCCTACTAGCGGGGAGCAGTTCTTC.